These 18 T cell receptor beta chains were sequenced from one sample in a study of blood T cell repertoires in COVID-19. TCRdb keeps only in-frame clones here, not all; method: immunoSEQ multiplex PCR. In the table there are around 75,000 clones, roughly nine tenths of which are singletons. Material for sequencing was peripheral blood. All receptors derive from a human donor in a cohort sampled during active COVID-19.

The chain couples TRBV6-5 to TRBJ2-6; D unresolved. Per the germline V gene, CDR1 is MNHEY and CDR2 is SVGAGI. The CDR3 is 16 amino acids. Trimming removed 4 bases from V and 0 bases from J, with 10 bases in between. The CDR3 sequence: CASSSTVPSGANVLTF. Written as DNA, the CDR3 is TGTGCCAGCAGTTCCACGGTCCCCTCTGGGGCCAACGTCCTGACTTTC.

V and J are TRBV27 and TRBJ2-3; D uncertain. V lost 6 bases and J 3 bases, leaving 10 bases between the germline ends. Germline CDR1 and CDR2: MNHEY and SMNVEV (reference sequence). The length of the CDR3 is 13 residues. Written as DNA, the CDR3 is TGTGCCAGCAGCTCCCACGGGACAGATACGCAGTATTTT. Encoded protein: CASSSHGTDTQYF.

The CDR3 reads CASSSDFDGRYEQFF. DNA for the CDR3: TGTGCCAGCAGCTCGGACTTCGACGGGAGATATGAGCAGTTCTTC. The gene calls are TRBV5-4 and TRBJ2-1; D possibly corresponds to TRBD2 (6 bases). Germline CDR1 SGHNT, CDR2 YYREEE (reference sequence). Between the trimmed V and J ends, which lost 3 bases and 8 bases, there was a span of 18 bases. This CDR3 has 15 amino acids.

CDR3 bases: TGTGCCAGTATAGGTGAGGATGGCTACACCTTC. It translates to CASIGEDGYTF. This chain links TRBV19 with TRBJ1-2; D call uncertain. V lost 7 bases and J 6 bases, leaving 9 bases between the germline ends. This CDR3 comprises 11 residues. The germline CDR1 and CDR2 sequences are LNHDA and SQIVND (reference sequence).

This chain connects TRBV6-2 or TRBV6-3 to TRBJ2-1; 10 bases match TRBD2. With V trimmed by 2 bases and J by 4 bases, 11 bases remained unmatched. This CDR3 has 18 amino acids. The V gene's germline CDR1 is MNHEY and CDR2 SVGEGT. CDR3 sequence (DNA): TGTGCCAGCAGTTACACCCCAGTTCAAGCGGGAGGGTACAATGAGCAGTTCTTC. Amino acids: CASSYTPVQAGGYNEQFF.

This sequence joins TRBV4-1 and TRBJ2-1; 7 bases are a match to TRBD2. Germline CDR1 is MGHRA and CDR2 is YSYEKL. J was trimmed by 0 bases and V by 0 bases; bases with no gene match: 5. The CDR3 runs to 17 residues. This CDR3 reads CASSQDQWGGSYNEQFF. DNA of the CDR3: TGCGCCAGCAGCCAAGATCAATGGGGGGGCTCCTACAATGAGCAGTTCTTC.

This sequence joins TRBV6-2 or TRBV6-3 and TRBJ2-3; 7 bases line up with TRBD2. The CDR3 length is 17 residues. Trimming took 2 bases from V and 5 from J; bases not matched to a gene: 13. CDR1 and CDR2 (germline): MNHEY, SVGEGT. CDR3: CASSYPPGLGAGDTQYF. The DNA of the CDR3 is TGTGCCAGCAGTTACCCCCCCGGACTAGGAGCGGGAGATACGCAGTATTTT.

The V and J genes are TRBV7-9 and TRBJ2-3, with D possibly TRBD2 on 5 matching bases. Looked up from germline, CDR1 is SEHNR and CDR2 is FQNEAQ (reference sequence). Trimming left V 1 base short and J 2 bases short, with 7 bases between. The CDR3 is 14 residues long. The chain's CDR3 is CASSLEGLTDTQYF. The DNA for the CDR3 is TGTGCCAGCAGCTTAGAAGGACTCACAGATACGCAGTATTTT.

The V gene is TRBV27, the J gene TRBJ2-2; 9 bases are shared with TRBD1. The CDR3 is 16 amino acids. The V segment lost 1 base and the J segment 5 bases; nucleotides outside the gene matches: 5. In germline, CDR1 is MNHEY, CDR2 SMNVEV (reference sequence). The CDR3 DNA reads as TGTGCCAGCAGTTTATTGGGACAGGGTTGGACCGGGGAGCTGTTTTTT. This gives the protein CASSLLGQGWTGELFF.

This clone was observed a few times. V and J are TRBV18 and TRBJ1-1; D might be TRBD1 (6 bases). Germline lookup yields CDR1 KGHSH and CDR2 LQKENI. This CDR3 has 15 residues. V was cut by 6 bases and J by 0 bases, with 14 bases left in between. The CDR3 nucleotides read TGTGCCAGCTCCCCTGTGGACAGTATGAACACTGAAGCTTTCTTT. Protein product: CASSPVDSMNTEAFF.

The chain carries TRBV7-3 and TRBJ1-1; 7 bases are shared with TRBD1. Per germline, CDR1 SGHTA and CDR2 FQGTGA. Trimming took 1 base from V and 4 from J; bases not matched to a gene: 6. The CDR3 extends over 15 amino acids. The CDR3 reads CASSLSPGGTTEAFF. The CDR3 region has the DNA TGTGCCAGCAGCTTAAGTCCAGGGGGTACCACTGAAGCTTTCTTT.

The genes are TRBV11-2 and TRBJ1-5; D call uncertain. The CDR3 covers 15 residues. Between the trimmed V and J ends, which lost 5 bases and 5 bases, there was a span of 16 bases. CDR1 and CDR2 (germline): SGHAT, FQNNGV. CDR3 protein: CASSPSRERDQPQHF. CDR3 in DNA: TGTGCCAGCAGCCCTAGTAGGGAGAGAGATCAGCCCCAGCATTTT.

This chain joins TRBV3-1 (or the pseudogene TRBV3-2) and TRBJ2-1; 8 bases match TRBD2. Germline lookup yields CDR1 LGHDT and CDR2 YNNKEL (reference sequence). This CDR3 is built from 19 residues. The junction had 14 bases not matched to a gene; V was cut back by 4 bases and J by 0 bases. This CDR3 reads CASSRLAGTLKSSYNEQFF. In DNA, the CDR3 is TGTGCCAGCAGCCGATTAGCGGGAACCCTCAAAAGCTCCTACAATGAGCAGTTCTTC.

The rearrangement uses TRBV5-1 and TRBJ1-1; 8 bases are a match to TRBD1. Looked up from germline, CDR1 is SGHRS and CDR2 is YFSETQ. There are 15 residues in the CDR3. J lost 3 bases, V lost 0 bases, and 4 bases had no gene match. The CDR3 here is CASSLALTGDTEAFF. The CDR3 nucleotides read TGCGCCAGCAGCTTGGCCCTGACAGGGGACACTGAAGCTTTCTTT.

The rearrangement uses TRBV18 and TRBJ2-7, with a possible D match to TRBD2 (5 bases). Trimming stripped 4 bases from V and 0 bases from J, with 10 bases between. CDR1 is KGHSH, CDR2 LQKENI, per germline. The CDR3 extends over 14 amino acids. The CDR3: CASSRGSSSYEQYF. The CDR3 DNA reads as TGTGCCAGCTCACGAGGGTCCAGCTCCTACGAGCAGTACTTC.

This chain joins TRBV15 and TRBJ1-1, with D uncertain. The germline gives CDR1 LNHNV, CDR2 YYDKDF (reference sequence). The V and J ends lost 1 base and 3 bases respectively, with 12 bases between them. The CDR3 has 15 amino acids. This CDR3 reads CATSRVPSGYTEAFF. CDR3 nucleotide sequence: TGTGCCACCAGCAGAGTTCCTTCCGGGTACACTGAAGCTTTCTTT.

CDR3 sequence: CASSQLRANYGYTF. CDR3 nucleotide sequence: TGTGCCAGCAGTCAACTTAGAGCTAACTATGGCTACACCTTC. The rearrangement links TRBV6-5 to TRBJ1-2; D gene ambiguous. This CDR3 comprises 14 residues. V lost 5 bases, J lost 0 bases, and 10 bases lay in between. The germline CDR1 and CDR2 sequences are MNHEY and SVGAGI.

The chain links TRBV10-1 to TRBJ2-3, with 10 nucleotides matching TRBD2. Germline V gene lookup returns CDR1 WNHNN and CDR2 SYGVQD (reference sequence). The CDR3 covers 17 residues. V dropped 0 bases and J dropped 2; count of bases not matched to a gene: 5. CDR3 protein: CASSESKLAGNTDTQYF. The CDR3 DNA reads TGCGCCAGCAGTGAGTCCAAACTAGCGGGGAACACAGATACGCAGTATTTT.